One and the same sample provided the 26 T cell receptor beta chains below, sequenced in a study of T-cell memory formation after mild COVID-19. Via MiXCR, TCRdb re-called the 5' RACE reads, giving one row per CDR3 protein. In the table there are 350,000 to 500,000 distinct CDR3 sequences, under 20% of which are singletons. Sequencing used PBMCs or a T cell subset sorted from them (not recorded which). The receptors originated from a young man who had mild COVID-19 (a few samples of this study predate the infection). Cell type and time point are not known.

CDR3 protein: CASSQAGLAGQPQHF. The CDR3, as DNA: TGTGCCAGCAGCCAAGCCGGGCTGGCGGGTCAGCCCCAGCATTTT. This chain uses TRBV4-2 with TRBJ1-5, with D unclear. V lost 1 base to trimming and J lost 6 bases, with 13 bases between them. Per germline, CDR1 LGHNA and CDR2 YNFKEQ. The CDR3 is made up of 15 amino acids.

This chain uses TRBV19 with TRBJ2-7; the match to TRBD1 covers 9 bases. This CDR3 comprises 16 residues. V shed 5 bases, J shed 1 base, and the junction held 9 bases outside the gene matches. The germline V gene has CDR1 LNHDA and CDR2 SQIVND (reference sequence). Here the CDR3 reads CASSLWTGAYSYEQYV. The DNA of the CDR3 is TGTGCCAGTAGTTTATGGACAGGGGCTTATTCCTACGAGCAGTACGTC.

This CDR3 is CSAITLGRSPYEQYF. The CDR3 DNA sequence: TGCAGTGCTATCACTCTCGGCAGGAGCCCCTACGAGCAGTACTTC. The J gene is TRBJ2-7, the V gene TRBV20-1; the D is unclear. CDR3 length: 15 residues. The V and J ends lost 4 bases and 2 bases respectively, with 18 bases between them. Germline V gene sequence: CDR1 DFQATT, CDR2 SNEGSKA (reference sequence).

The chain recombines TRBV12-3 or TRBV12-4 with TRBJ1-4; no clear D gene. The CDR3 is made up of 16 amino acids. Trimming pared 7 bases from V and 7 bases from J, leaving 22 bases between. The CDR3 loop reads CASTTAQAVSGEKLFF. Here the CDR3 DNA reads TGTGCCAGCACAACGGCCCAGGCCGTCAGTGGTGAAAAACTGTTTTTT.

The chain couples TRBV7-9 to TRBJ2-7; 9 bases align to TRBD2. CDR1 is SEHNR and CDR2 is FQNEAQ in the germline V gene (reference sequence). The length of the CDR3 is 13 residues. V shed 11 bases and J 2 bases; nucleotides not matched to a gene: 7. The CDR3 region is CASSGATTYEQYV. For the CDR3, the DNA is TGTGCCTCTAGCGGGGCTACGACCTACGAGCAGTACGTC.

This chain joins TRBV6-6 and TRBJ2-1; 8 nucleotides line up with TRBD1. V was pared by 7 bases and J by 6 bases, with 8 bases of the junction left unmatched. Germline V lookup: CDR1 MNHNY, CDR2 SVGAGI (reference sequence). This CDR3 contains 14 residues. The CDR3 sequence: CASTPQTGGNEQFF. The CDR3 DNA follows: TGTGCCAGCACCCCACAAACAGGGGGCAATGAGCAGTTCTTC.

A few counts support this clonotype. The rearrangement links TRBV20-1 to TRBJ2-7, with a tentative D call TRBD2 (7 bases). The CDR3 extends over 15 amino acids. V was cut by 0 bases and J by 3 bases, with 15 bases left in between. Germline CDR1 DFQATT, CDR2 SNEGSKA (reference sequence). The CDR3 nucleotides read TGCAGTGCTAGAGATCCTGGCGGGGGCCTCTACGAGCAGTACTTC. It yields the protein CSARDPGGGLYEQYF.

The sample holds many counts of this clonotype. CDR3 amino acids: CASSFQGYEQFF. As DNA, the CDR3 is TGTGCCAGCAGTTTCCAAGGGTATGAGCAGTTCTTC. This chain joins TRBV12-3 or TRBV12-4 and TRBJ2-1; the D is unclear. CDR3 length: 12 residues. The V and J ends lost 3 bases and 8 bases respectively, with 8 bases between them.

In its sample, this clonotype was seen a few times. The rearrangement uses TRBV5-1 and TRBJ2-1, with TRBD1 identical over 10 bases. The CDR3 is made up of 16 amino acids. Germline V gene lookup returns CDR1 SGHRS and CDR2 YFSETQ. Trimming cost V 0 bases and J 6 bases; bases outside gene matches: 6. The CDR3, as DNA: TGCGCCAGCAGCTTGGCCTTGGGACAGGGGACCAATGAGCAGTTCTTC. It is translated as CASSLALGQGTNEQFF.

The CDR3 nucleotides are TGTGCCAGCAGCCTCTTGTGGGGGGTACACAATGAGCAGTTCTTC. Encoded protein: CASSLLWGVHNEQFF. The genes are TRBV5-4 and TRBJ2-1; TRBD2 is a possible D gene (6 bases). The length of the CDR3 is 15 residues. Trimming stripped 4 bases from V and 5 bases from J, with 16 bases between. Germline lookup yields CDR1 SGHNT and CDR2 YYREEE (reference sequence).

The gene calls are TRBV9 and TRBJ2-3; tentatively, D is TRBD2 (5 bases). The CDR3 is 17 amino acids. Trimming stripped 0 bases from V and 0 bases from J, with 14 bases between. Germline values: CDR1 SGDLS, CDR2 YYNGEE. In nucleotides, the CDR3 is TGTGCCAGCAGCGTAGGGTCGGGCGGGCCCAGCACAGATACGCAGTATTTT. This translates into CASSVGSGGPSTDTQYF.

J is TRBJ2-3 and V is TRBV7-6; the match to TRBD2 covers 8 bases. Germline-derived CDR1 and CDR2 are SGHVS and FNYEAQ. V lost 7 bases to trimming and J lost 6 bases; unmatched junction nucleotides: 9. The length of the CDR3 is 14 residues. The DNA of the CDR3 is TGTGCCAGCACCTTCGGGGGGGCCATGGATACGCAGTATTTT. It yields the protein CASTFGGAMDTQYF. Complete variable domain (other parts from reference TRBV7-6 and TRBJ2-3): GAGVSQSPRYKVTKRGQDVALRCDPISGHVSLYWYRQALGQGPEFLTYFNYEAQQDKSGLPNDRFSAERPEGSISTLTIQRTEQRDSAMYRCASTFGGAMDTQYFGPGTRLTVL.

The CDR3 reads CASRYRGTLSTDTQYF. The DNA for the CDR3 is TGTGCCAGCAGGTATCGCGGGACCCTTAGCACAGATACGCAGTATTTT. The gene calls are TRBV11-2 and TRBJ2-3; the D gene is possibly TRBD2 (6 bases). In germline, CDR1 is SGHAT, CDR2 FQNNGV. V was trimmed by 6 bases and J by 0 bases, leaving 16 bases between them. This CDR3 is 16 amino acids long.

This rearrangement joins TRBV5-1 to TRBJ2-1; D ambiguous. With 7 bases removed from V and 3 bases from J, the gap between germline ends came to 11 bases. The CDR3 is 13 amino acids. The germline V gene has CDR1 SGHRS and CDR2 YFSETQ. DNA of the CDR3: TGCGCCAGCGCACGGAGTAACTACAATGAGCAGTTCTTC. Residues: CASARSNYNEQFF.

Here the CDR3 reads CASSEQGHYGYTF. CDR3 DNA: TGCGCCAGCAGCGAACAGGGTCACTATGGCTACACCTTC. The V gene is TRBV5-1, the J gene TRBJ1-2, with D possibly TRBD1 on 6 matching bases. Trimming shortened V by 4 bases and J by 3 bases, and 10 bases separated the two germline ends. The CDR3 is 13 amino acids. CDR1 SGHRS and CDR2 YFSETQ come from the germline V gene.

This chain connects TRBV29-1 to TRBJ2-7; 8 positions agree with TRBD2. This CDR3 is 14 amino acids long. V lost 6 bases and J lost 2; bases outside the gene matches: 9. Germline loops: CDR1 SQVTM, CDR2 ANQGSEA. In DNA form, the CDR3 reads TGCAGCGTCTCCGGGGGGGGGTCCACCTACGAGCAGTACTTC. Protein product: CSVSGGGSTYEQYF.

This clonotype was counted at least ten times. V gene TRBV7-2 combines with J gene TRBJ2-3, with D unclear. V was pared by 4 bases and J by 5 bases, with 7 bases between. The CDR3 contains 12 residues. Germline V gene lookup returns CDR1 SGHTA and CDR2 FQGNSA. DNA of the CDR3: TGTGCCAGCAGCTCCTCCAGAGATACGCAGTATTTT. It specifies CASSSSRDTQYF.

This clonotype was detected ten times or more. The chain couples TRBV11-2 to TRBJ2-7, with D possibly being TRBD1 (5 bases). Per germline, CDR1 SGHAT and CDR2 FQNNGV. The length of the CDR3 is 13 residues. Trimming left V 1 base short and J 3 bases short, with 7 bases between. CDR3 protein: CASSLVQGYEQYV. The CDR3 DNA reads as TGTGCCAGCAGCTTAGTGCAGGGCTACGAGCAGTACGTC.

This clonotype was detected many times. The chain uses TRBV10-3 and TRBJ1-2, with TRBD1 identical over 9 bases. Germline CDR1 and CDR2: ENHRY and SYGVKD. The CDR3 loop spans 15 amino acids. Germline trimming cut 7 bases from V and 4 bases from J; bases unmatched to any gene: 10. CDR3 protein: CAINSESTGGYGYTF. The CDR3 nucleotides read TGTGCCATCAACTCAGAATCGACAGGGGGCTATGGCTACACCTTC.

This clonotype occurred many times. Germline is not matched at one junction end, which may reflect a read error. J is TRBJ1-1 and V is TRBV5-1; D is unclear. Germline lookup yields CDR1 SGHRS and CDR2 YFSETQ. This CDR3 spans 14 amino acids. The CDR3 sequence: CASSLVGGNTEAFF. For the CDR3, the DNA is TGTGCCAGCAGTTTAGTCGGTGGGAACACTGAAGCTTTCTTT. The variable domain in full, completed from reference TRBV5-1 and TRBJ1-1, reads KAGVTQTPRYLIKTRGQQVTLSCSPISGHRSVSWYQQTPGQGLQFLFEYFSETQRNKGNFPGRFSGRQFSNSRSEMNVSTLELGDSALYLCASSLVGGNTEAFFGQGTRLTVV.

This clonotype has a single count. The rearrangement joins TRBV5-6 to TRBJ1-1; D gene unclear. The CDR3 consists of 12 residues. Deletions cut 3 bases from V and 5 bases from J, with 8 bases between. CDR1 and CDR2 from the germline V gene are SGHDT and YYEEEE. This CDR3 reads CASSSDVTEAFF. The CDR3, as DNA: TGTGCCAGCAGCTCGGACGTTACTGAAGCTTTCTTT. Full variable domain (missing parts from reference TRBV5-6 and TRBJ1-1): DAGVTQSPTHLIKTRGQQVTLRCSPKSGHDTVSWYQQALGQGPQFIFQYYEEEERQRGNFPDRFSGHQFPNYSSELNVNALLLGDSALYLCASSSDVTEAFFGQGTRLTVV.

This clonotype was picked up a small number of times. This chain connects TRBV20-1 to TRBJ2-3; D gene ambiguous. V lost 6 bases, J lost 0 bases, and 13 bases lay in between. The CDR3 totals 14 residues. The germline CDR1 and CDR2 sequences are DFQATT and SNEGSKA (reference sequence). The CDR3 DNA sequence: TGCAGTGCCCACCTTCCCCCTAGCACAGATACGCAGTATTTT. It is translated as CSAHLPPSTDTQYF.

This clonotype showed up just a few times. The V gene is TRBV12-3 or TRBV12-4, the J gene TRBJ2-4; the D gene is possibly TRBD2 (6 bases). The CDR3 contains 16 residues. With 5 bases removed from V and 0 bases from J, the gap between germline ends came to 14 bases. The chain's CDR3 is CASSPTEGLAKNIQYF. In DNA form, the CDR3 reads TGTGCCAGCAGTCCGACCGAGGGACTAGCCAAAAACATTCAGTACTTC.

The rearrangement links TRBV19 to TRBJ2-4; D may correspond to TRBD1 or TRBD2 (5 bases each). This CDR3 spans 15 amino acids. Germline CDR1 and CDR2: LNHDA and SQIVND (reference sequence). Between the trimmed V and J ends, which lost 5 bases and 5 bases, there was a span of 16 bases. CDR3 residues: CASSPYMGDENIQYF. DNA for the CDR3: TGTGCCAGTAGTCCTTATATGGGGGACGAAAACATTCAGTACTTC.

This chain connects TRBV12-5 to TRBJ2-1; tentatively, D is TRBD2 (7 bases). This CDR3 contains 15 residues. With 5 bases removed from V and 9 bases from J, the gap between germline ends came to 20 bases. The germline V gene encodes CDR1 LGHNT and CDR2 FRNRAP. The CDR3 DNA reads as TGTGCTAGTGGTGTGTCCGGGGGGCTAGTACCTGAGCAGTTCTTC. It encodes CASGVSGGLVPEQFF.

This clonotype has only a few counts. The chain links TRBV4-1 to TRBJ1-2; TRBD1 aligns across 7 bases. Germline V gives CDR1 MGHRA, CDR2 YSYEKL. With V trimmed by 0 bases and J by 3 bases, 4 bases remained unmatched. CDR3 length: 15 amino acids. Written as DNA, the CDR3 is TGCGCCAGCAGCCAAGAACAGGGACAGCACTATGGCTACACCTTC. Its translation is CASSQEQGQHYGYTF.